The TCR beta chain described here comes from a study of T cells in Graves' hyperthyroidism and ophthalmopathy. Study details: Prior to any treatment, at the point of initial diagnosis, peripheral blood was collected. Study conclusions and caveats: Most expanded thyroid clonotypes above 0.001 recurred in blood.

There were TCR beta CDR3 regions amplified from RNA transcripts. The primer set for the first-round RT-PCR of the TCR CDR3 was HTBI. TCRdb passed the multiplex PCR reads through MiXCR, listing each CDR3 protein once. The sample lists a few hundred thousand distinct CDR3 sequences, roughly 13% seen once, with approximately 5.8% in the top ten. No ophthalmopathy progression within 18 months constituted stable Graves' hyperthyroidism. Exclusion criteria comprised uncontrolled infection, other autoimmune disease, pregnancy or lactation. This clonotype came up once. Antigen: not known. Input material: blood. This clonotype was sampled from a woman aged 18-29 years with Graves' hyperthyroidism.

In nucleotides, the CDR3 is TGTGCCACGAAACCGGAAACAGGGCTCAATCAGCCCCAGCATTTT. It encodes CATKPETGLNQPQHF. The chain has TRBV6-1 and TRBJ1-5, with D possibly being TRBD1 (6 bases). This CDR3 is built from 15 residues. V was clipped by 10 bases and J by 3 bases, with 19 bases between them. Germline V gene lookup returns CDR1 MNHNS and CDR2 SASEGT.